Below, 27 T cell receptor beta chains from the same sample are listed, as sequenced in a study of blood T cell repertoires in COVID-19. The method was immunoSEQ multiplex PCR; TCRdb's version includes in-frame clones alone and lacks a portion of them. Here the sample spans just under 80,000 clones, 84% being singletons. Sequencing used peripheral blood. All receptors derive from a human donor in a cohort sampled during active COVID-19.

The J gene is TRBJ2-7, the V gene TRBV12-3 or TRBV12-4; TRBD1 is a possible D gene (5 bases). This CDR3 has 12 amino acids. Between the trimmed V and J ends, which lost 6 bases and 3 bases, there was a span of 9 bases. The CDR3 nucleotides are TGTGCCAGCAGCAGGGAAGGCTACGAGCAGTACTTC. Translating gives CASSREGYEQYF.

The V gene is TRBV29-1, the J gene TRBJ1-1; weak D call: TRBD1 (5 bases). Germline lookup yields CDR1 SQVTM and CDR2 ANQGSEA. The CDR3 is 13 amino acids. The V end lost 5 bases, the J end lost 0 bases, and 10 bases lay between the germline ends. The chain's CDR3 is CSVTDSLNTEAFF. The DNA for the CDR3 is TGCAGCGTTACTGACAGTCTGAACACTGAAGCTTTCTTT. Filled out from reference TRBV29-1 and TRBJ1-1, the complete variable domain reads SAVISQKPSRDICQRGTSLTIQCQVDSQVTMMFWYRQQPGQSLTLIATANQGSEATYESGFVIDKFPISRPNLTFSTLTVSNMSPEDSSIYLCSVTDSLNTEAFFGQGTRLTVV.

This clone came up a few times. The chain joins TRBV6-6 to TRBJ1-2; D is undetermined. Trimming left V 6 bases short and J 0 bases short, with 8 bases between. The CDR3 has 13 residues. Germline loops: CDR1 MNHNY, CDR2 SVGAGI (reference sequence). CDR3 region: CASSVIANYGYTF. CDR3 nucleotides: TGTGCCAGCAGCGTCATAGCTAACTATGGCTACACCTTC.

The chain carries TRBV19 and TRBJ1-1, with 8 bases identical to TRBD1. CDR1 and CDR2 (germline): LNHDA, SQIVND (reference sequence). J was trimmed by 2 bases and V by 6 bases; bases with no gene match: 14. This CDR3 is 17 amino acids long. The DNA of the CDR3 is TGTGCCAGTAGGACCGGGACAGGCAGGTTCCGAAACACTGAAGCTTTCTTT. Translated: CASRTGTGRFRNTEAFF.

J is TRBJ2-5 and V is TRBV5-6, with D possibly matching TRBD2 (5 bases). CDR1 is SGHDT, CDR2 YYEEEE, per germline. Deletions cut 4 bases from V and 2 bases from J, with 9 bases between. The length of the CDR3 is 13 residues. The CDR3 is CASSPGIQETQYF. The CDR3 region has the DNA TGTGCCAGCAGCCCCGGGATACAAGAGACCCAGTACTTC.

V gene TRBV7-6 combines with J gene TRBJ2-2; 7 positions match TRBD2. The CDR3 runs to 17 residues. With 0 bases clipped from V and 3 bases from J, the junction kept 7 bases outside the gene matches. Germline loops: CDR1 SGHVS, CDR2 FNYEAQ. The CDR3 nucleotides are TGTGCCAGCAGCTTAGCCATCGGACTAGGGGACACCGGGGAGCTGTTTTTT. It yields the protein CASSLAIGLGDTGELFF.

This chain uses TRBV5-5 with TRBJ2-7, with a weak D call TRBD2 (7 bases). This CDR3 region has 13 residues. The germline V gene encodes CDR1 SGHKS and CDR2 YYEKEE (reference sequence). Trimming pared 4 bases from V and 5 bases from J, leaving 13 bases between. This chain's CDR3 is CASSLQGGHEQYF. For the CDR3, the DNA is TGTGCCAGCAGCCTACAGGGAGGGCACGAGCAGTACTTC. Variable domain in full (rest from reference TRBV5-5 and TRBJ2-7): DAGVTQSPTHLIKTRGQQVTLRCSPISGHKSVSWYQQVLGQGPQFIFQYYEKEERGRGNFPDRFSARQFPNYSSELNVNALLLGDSALYLCASSLQGGHEQYFGPGTRLTVT.

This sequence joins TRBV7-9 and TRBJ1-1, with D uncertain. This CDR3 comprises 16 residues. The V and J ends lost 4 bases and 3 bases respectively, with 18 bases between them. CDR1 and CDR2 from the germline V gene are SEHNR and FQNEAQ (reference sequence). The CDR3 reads CASSSPREGWDTEAFF. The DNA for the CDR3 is TGTGCCAGCAGCTCCCCCCGGGAGGGATGGGACACTGAAGCTTTCTTT.

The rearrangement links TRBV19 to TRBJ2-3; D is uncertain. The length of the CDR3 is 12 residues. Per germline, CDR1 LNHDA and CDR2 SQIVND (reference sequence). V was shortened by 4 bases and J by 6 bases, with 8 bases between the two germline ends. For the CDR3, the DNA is TGTGCCAGTAGTACCCTCCCGGATACGCAGTATTTT. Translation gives CASSTLPDTQYF. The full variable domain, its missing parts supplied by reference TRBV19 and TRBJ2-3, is DGGITQSPKYLFRKEGQNVTLSCEQNLNHDAMYWYRQDPGQGLRLIYYSQIVNDFQKGDIAEGYSVSREKKESFPLTVTSAQKNPTAFYLCASSTLPDTQYFGPGTRLTVL.

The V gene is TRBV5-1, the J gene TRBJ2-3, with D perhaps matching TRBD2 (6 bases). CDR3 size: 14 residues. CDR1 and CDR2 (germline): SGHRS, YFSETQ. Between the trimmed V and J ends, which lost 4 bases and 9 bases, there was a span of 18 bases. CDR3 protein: CASSPGTPGQTQYF. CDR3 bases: TGCGCCAGCAGCCCGGGGACTCCCGGGCAGACGCAGTATTTT.

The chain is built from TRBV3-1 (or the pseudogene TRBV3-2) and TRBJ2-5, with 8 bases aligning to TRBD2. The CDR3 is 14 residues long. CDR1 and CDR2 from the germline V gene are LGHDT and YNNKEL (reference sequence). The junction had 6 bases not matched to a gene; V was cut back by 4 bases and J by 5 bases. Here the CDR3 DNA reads TGTGCCAGCAGCCTTCAAGCGGGGGTGGAGACCCAGTACTTC. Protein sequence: CASSLQAGVETQYF.

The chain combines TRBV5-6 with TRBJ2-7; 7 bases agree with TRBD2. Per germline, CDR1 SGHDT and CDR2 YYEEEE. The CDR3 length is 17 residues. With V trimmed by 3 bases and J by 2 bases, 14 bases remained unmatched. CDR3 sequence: CASSWTPGTTQTYEQYF. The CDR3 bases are TGTGCCAGCAGCTGGACGCCTGGGACTACCCAGACCTACGAGCAGTACTTC.

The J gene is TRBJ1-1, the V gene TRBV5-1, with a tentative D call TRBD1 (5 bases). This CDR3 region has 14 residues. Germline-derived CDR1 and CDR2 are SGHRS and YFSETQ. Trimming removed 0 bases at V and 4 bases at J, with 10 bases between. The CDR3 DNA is TGCGCCAGCAGCTTGGTCAGGGTGGGCACTGAAGCTTTCTTT. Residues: CASSLVRVGTEAFF.

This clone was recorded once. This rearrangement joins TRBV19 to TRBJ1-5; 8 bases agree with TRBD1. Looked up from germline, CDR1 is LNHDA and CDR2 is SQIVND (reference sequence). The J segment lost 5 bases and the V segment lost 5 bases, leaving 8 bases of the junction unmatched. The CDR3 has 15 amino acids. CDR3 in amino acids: CASSAGQGLYQPQHF. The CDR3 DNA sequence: TGTGCCAGTAGTGCCGGACAGGGTTTGTATCAGCCCCAGCATTTT. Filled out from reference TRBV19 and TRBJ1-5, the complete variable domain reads DGGITQSPKYLFRKEGQNVTLSCEQNLNHDAMYWYRQDPGQGLRLIYYSQIVNDFQKGDIAEGYSVSREKKESFPLTVTSAQKNPTAFYLCASSAGQGLYQPQHFGDGTRLSIL.

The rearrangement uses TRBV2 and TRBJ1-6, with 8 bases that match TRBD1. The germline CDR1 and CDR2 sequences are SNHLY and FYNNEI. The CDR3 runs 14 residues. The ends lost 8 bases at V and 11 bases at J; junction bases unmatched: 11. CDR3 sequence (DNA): TGTGCCAGCCGACGGACAGGGACCGCTGCACCCCTCCACTTT. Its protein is CASRRTGTAAPLHF.

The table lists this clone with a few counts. The CDR3 DNA sequence: TGCGCCAGCAGCCAACCTGGCAGGGGGATCTACGAGCAGTACTTC. This sequence encodes CASSQPGRGIYEQYF. The chain links TRBV4-1 to TRBJ2-7, with TRBD1 identical over 7 bases. Losses at the gene ends were 2 bases for V and 3 bases for J; bases not matched to a gene: 7. The CDR3 spans 15 residues. Germline CDR1 reads MGHRA; CDR2 reads YSYEKL.

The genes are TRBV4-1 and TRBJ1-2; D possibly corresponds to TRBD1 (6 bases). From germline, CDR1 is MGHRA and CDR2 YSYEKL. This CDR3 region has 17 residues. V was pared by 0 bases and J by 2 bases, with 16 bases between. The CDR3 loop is CASSQDLSRGLNYGYTF. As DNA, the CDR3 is TGCGCCAGCAGCCAAGATTTATCCAGGGGACTAAACTATGGCTACACCTTC.

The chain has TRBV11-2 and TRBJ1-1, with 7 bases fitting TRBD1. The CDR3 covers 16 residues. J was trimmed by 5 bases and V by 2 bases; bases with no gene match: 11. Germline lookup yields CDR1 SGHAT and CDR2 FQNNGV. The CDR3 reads CASSLLVIAGGTEAFF. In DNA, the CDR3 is TGTGCCAGCAGCTTATTGGTGATCGCAGGGGGAACTGAAGCTTTCTTT.

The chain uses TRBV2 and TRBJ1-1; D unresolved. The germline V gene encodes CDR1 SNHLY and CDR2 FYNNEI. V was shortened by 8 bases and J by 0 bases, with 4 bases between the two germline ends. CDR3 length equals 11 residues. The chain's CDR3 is CASQMNTEAFF. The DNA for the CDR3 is TGTGCCAGCCAGATGAACACTGAAGCTTTCTTT.

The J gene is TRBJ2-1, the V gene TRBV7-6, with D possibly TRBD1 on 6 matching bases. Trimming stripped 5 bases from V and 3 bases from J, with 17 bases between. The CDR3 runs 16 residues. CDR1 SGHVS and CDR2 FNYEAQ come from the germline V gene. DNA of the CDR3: TGTGCCAGCAGCGCAGATGGGGGCGAAGGCTACAATGAGCAGTTCTTC. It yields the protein CASSADGGEGYNEQFF.

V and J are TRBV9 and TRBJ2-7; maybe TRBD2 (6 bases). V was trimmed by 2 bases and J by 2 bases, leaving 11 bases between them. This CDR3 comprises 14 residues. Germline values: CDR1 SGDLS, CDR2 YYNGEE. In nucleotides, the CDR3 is TGTGCCAGCAGCGTTGAGGAGGGAACCTACGAGCAGTACTTC. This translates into CASSVEEGTYEQYF.

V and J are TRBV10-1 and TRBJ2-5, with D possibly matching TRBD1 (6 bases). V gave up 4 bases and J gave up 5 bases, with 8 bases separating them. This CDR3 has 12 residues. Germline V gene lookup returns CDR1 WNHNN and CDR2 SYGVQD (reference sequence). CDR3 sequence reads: CASSVQGETQYF. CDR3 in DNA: TGCGCCAGCAGTGTACAGGGTGAGACCCAGTACTTC.

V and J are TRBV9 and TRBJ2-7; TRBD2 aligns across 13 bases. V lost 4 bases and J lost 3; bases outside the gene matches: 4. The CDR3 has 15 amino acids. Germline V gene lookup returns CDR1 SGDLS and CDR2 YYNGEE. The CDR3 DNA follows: TGTGCCAGCAGCCGGGGACTAGCGGGGAACTACGAGCAGTACTTC. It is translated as CASSRGLAGNYEQYF.

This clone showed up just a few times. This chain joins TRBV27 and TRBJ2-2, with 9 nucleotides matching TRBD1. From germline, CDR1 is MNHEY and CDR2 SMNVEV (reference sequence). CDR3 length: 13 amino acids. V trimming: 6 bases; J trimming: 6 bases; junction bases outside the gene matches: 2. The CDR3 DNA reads TGTGCCAGCAGACAGGGGGCGTCCGGGGAGCTGTTTTTT. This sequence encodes CASRQGASGELFF.

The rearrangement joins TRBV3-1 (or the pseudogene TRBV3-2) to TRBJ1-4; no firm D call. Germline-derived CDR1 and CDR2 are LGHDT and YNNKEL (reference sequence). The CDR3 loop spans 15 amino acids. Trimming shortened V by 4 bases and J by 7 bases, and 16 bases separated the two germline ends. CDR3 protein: CASSPLEGWGEKLFF. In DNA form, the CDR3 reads TGTGCCAGCAGCCCGCTGGAGGGATGGGGTGAAAAACTGTTTTTT.

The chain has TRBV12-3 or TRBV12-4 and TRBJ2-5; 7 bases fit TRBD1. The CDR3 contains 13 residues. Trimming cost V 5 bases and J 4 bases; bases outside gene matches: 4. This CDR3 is CASSHRDRETQYF. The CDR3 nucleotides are TGTGCCAGCAGTCACCGGGACAGAGAGACCCAGTACTTC.

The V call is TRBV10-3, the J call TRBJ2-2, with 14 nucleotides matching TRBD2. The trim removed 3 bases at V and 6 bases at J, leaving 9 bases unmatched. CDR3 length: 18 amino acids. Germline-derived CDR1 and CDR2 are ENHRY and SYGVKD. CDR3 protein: CAISERLAGGAIPGELFF. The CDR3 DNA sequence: TGTGCCATCAGTGAACGACTAGCGGGGGGGGCGATACCCGGGGAGCTGTTTTTT.